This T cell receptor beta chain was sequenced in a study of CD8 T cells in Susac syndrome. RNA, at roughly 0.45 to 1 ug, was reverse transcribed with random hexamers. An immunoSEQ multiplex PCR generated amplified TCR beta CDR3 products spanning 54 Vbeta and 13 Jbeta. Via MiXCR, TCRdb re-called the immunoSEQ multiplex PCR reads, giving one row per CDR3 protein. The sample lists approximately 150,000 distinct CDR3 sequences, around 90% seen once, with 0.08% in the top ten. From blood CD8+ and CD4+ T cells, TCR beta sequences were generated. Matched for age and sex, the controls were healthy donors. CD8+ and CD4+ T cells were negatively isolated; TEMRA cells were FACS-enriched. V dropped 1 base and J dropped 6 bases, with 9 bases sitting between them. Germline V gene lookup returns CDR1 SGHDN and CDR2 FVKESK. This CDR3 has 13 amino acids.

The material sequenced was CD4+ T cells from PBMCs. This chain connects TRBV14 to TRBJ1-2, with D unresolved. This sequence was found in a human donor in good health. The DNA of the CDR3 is TGTGCCAGCAGCCAAGTTACGCTTAATGGCTACACCTTC. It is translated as CASSQVTLNGYTF.